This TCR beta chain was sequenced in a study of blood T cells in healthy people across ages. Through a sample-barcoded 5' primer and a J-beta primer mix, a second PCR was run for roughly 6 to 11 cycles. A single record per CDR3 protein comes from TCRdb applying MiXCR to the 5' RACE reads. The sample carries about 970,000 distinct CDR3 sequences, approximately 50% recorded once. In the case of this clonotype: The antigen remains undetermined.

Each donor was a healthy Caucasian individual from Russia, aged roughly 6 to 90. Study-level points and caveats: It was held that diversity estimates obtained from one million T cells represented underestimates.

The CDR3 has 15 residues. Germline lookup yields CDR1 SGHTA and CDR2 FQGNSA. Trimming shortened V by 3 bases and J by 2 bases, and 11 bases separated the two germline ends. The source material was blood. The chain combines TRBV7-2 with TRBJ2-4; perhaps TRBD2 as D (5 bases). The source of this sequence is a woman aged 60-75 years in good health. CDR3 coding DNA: TGTGCCAGCAGCTTCCCCGGGATGTCCAAAAACATTCAGTACTTC. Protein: CASSFPGMSKNIQYF.